This TCR beta chain was identified during a study of breast tumors, draining lymph nodes, adjacent tissues. Samples came from axillary lymph nodes draining the breast cancer. This clonotype has a handful of counts. A clone one base away is much larger, so this may be a read error. Via MiXCR, TCRdb re-called the multiplex PCR reads, giving one row per CDR3 protein. This sample has over 150,000 distinct CDR3 sequences, with roughly 29% found just once. The origin of this receptor is a female donor with breast cancer. Some clones in this sample may be carry-over from other donors' samples. The sample taken for sequencing was axillary lymph node tissue.

Here the CDR3 reads CASSAQGSTYEQSF. The CDR3 DNA follows: TGTGCCAGCAGCGCCCAAGGCAGTACCTACGAGCAGTCCTTC. The chain has TRBV9 and TRBJ2-7; D gene ambiguous. The CDR3 is 14 residues long. Germline assignment: CDR1 SGDLS and CDR2 YYNGEE.